Shown below are 23 T cell receptor beta chains from a single sample sequenced in a study of early stage breast cancer tumors (dated by TCRdb to the late 2010s). The receptor library was made with the immunoSEQ multiplex PCR assay. Here the immuneACCESS table is served through TCRdb, limited to in-frame sequences with V and J called. Missing clones are a known gap in these copies; in checked studies unresolved V genes cover under half, and the rest lacks a known reason. The sample table records just over 50,000 clones; around 80% of these occur just once. Around 3.6% of the sample is taken by the ten largest. The sequenced material came from blood. Receptors originate from a person aged 40 to 49 with breast cancer.

The rearrangement links TRBV19 to TRBJ2-7; 9 nucleotides agree with TRBD1. This CDR3 has 15 residues. CDR1 is LNHDA, CDR2 SQIVND, per germline (reference sequence). V dropped 9 bases and J dropped 3; count of bases not matched to a gene: 12. DNA of the CDR3: TGTGCCAGCTCGAGATCTCCGGGACAGGGCTACGAGCAGTACTTC. Protein sequence: CASSRSPGQGYEQYF.

This sequence joins TRBV11-3 and TRBJ2-3; no clear D gene. Trimming took off 4 bases at V and 0 bases at J, with 8 bases between the two ends. CDR3 length: 14 residues. In germline, CDR1 is SGHNT, CDR2 YENEEA. In DNA form, the CDR3 reads TGTGCCAGCAGCTCAGGCGCTAGCACAGATACGCAGTATTTT. Translation: CASSSGASTDTQYF.

The J gene is TRBJ2-5, the V gene TRBV4-2, with a possible D match to TRBD2 (6 bases). Trimming left V 0 bases short and J 4 bases short, with 12 bases between. Germline CDR1 LGHNA, CDR2 YNFKEQ. This CDR3 is built from 15 residues. In nucleotides, the CDR3 is TGTGCCAGCAGCCAAGATAGTACTAGCCTAGAGACCCAGTACTTC. It codes for CASSQDSTSLETQYF.

This rearrangement joins TRBV18 to TRBJ1-1; D gene uncertain. The V end was cut by 1 base, the J end by 5 bases, with 11 bases between. The CDR3 contains 14 residues. The germline V gene has CDR1 KGHSH and CDR2 LQKENI. The CDR3 coding sequence is TGTGCCAGCTCACCACGTGCTAGGGATACTGAAGCTTTCTTT. Its translation is CASSPRARDTEAFF.

V gene TRBV6-1 combines with J gene TRBJ2-7, with TRBD1 matching over 8 bases. The V and J ends lost 1 base and 4 bases, in that order; junction bases with no gene match: 6. Germline assignment: CDR1 MNHNS and CDR2 SASEGT. The CDR3 length is 15 residues. The DNA of the CDR3 is TGTGCCAGCAGTGAAGACGGGACAGGCGGGTACGAGCAGTACTTC. As protein: CASSEDGTGGYEQYF.

V usage is TRBV6-5 and J usage is TRBJ2-7, with D perhaps TRBD1 (6 bases). Germline loops: CDR1 MNHEY, CDR2 SVGAGI. The V end lost 5 bases, the J end lost 0 bases, and 8 bases lay between the germline ends. The CDR3 totals 13 residues. CDR3 DNA: TGTGCCAGCAGTCCAGGGGCCTCCTACGAGCAGTACTTC. Translated, it gives CASSPGASYEQYF.

V gene TRBV10-3 combines with J gene TRBJ2-5; 8 bases fit TRBD2. CDR3 length: 17 residues. Unmatched junction bases numbered 11, after V lost 3 bases and J lost 2 bases. Germline V gene data show CDR1 as ENHRY and CDR2 as SYGVKD. CDR3 DNA: TGTGCCATCAGTGATTCCCTGTGGGCGGGAGGACAAGAGACCCAGTACTTC. Amino acids: CAISDSLWAGGQETQYF.

The chain uses TRBV4-1 and TRBJ2-1; TRBD1 agrees at 9 bases. CDR3 length: 15 residues. CDR1 MGHRA and CDR2 YSYEKL come from the germline V gene. The V segment lost 5 bases and the J segment 6 bases; nucleotides outside the gene matches: 8. CDR3 sequence: CASSVGGQGLNEQFF. As DNA, the CDR3 is TGCGCCAGCAGCGTAGGAGGACAGGGGCTCAATGAGCAGTTCTTC.

In the case of this clone: The same CDR3 arises from other DNA sequences in this sample as well. This sequence joins TRBV6-1 and TRBJ2-7; TRBD1 is a possible D gene (5 bases). The CDR3 loop spans 11 amino acids. Trimming stripped 8 bases from V and 3 bases from J, with 8 bases between. CDR1 and CDR2 from the germline V gene are MNHNS and SASEGT. CDR3 sequence (DNA): TGTGCCAGCTCCGACAGCTACGAGCAGTACTTC. Translated, it gives CASSDSYEQYF.

The rearrangement uses TRBV7-2 and TRBJ2-7; 13 nucleotides match TRBD2. Germline CDR1 SGHTA, CDR2 FQGNSA. This CDR3 is 16 amino acids long. V lost 4 bases to trimming and J lost 12 bases; unmatched junction nucleotides: 15. CDR3 sequence reads: CASSSGPGTSGTLTYF. CDR3 bases: TGTGCCAGCAGCTCCGGCCCCGGGACTAGCGGGACCCTGACGTACTTC.

The chain joins TRBV18 to TRBJ1-5, with TRBD1 matching 8 bases. After removal of 3 bases from V and 6 bases from J, the junction contained 7 bases not matched to a gene. Germline V CDR1 and CDR2: KGHSH, LQKENI. This CDR3 is 15 amino acids long. CDR3 sequence reads: CASSPQGAKGQPQHF. The CDR3 coding sequence is TGTGCCAGCTCACCGCAGGGGGCAAAGGGTCAGCCCCAGCATTTT. The entire variable domain, with the rest obtained from reference TRBV18 and TRBJ1-5, is as follows: NAGVMQNPRHLVRRRGQEARLRCSPMKGHSHVYWYRQLPEEGLKFMVYLQKENIIDESGMPKERFSAEFPKEGPSILRIQQVVRGDSAAYFCASSPQGAKGQPQHFGDGTRLSIL.

There are a few counts of this clone. The chain has TRBV29-1 and TRBJ1-1, with D possibly TRBD1 on 6 matching bases. Trimming shortened V by 8 bases and J by 6 bases, and 13 bases separated the two germline ends. Looked up from germline, CDR1 is SQVTM and CDR2 is ANQGSEA. This CDR3 is 11 amino acids long. CDR3 sequence (DNA): TGCAGCACATACAGGGTTGCTGAAGCTTTCTTT. Its translation: CSTYRVAEAFF. Variable domain in full (rest from reference TRBV29-1 and TRBJ1-1): SAVISQKPSRDICQRGTSLTIQCQVDSQVTMMFWYRQQPGQSLTLIATANQGSEATYESGFVIDKFPISRPNLTFSTLTVSNMSPEDSSIYLCSTYRVAEAFFGQGTRLTVV.

V and J are TRBV6-5 and TRBJ2-3; 8 nucleotides align to TRBD2. Trimming removed 2 bases from V and 3 bases from J; junction bases left unmatched: 1. The CDR3 loop spans 14 amino acids. CDR1 is MNHEY and CDR2 is SVGAGI in the germline V gene. CDR3 sequence reads: CASSYKRETDTQYF. The CDR3 bases are TGTGCCAGCAGTTACAAGCGGGAGACAGATACGCAGTATTTT.

The count of this clone is one. The genes are TRBV4-1 and TRBJ2-1; possibly TRBD1 or TRBD2 for D (6 bases each). CDR1 and CDR2 from the germline V gene are MGHRA and YSYEKL. CDR3 length: 17 residues. Trimming took 1 base from V and 10 from J, leaving 23 bases between them. The CDR3 DNA follows: TGCGCCAGCAGCCAAGTGACGGGGGAACCCTTTGACAGGGAGCAGTTCTTC. Translated, it gives CASSQVTGEPFDREQFF.

The chain links TRBV7-9 to TRBJ2-7; D remains ambiguous. The CDR3 totals 14 residues. Germline CDR1 SEHNR, CDR2 FQNEAQ (reference sequence). V was trimmed by 5 bases and J by 0 bases, leaving 11 bases between them. The DNA for the CDR3 is TGTGCCAGCAGCCCGGCCACCCTCTCCTACGAGCAGTACTTC. Translation gives CASSPATLSYEQYF.

This chain uses TRBV5-1 with TRBJ1-2; TRBD1 might be the D (5 bases). This CDR3 is built from 14 residues. The ends were cut back, 1 base at V and 7 bases at J, with 14 bases in the middle. Germline loops: CDR1 SGHRS, CDR2 YFSETQ. The CDR3 reads CASSLQGREGGYTF. The CDR3 coding sequence is TGCGCCAGCAGCTTGCAGGGAAGGGAGGGTGGCTACACCTTC. Full variable domain (outside the CDR3, taken from reference TRBV5-1 and TRBJ1-2): KAGVTQTPRYLIKTRGQQVTLSCSPISGHRSVSWYQQTPGQGLQFLFEYFSETQRNKGNFPGRFSGRQFSNSRSEMNVSTLELGDSALYLCASSLQGREGGYTFGSGTRLTVV.

The chain carries TRBV7-9 and TRBJ2-1; D gene unclear. The CDR3 totals 13 residues. Germline V CDR1 and CDR2: SEHNR, FQNEAQ (reference sequence). The V end lost 5 bases, the J end lost 9 bases, and 14 bases lay between the germline ends. CDR3 bases: TGTGCCAGCAGCAATAGGGTCGAGCGTGAGCAGTTCTTC. Protein product: CASSNRVEREQFF.

The chain links TRBV7-2 to TRBJ2-7; D call uncertain. The CDR3 extends over 13 amino acids. The ends were cut back, 5 bases at V and 2 bases at J, with 10 bases in the middle. CDR1 and CDR2 from the germline V gene are SGHTA and FQGNSA. The CDR3 spells CASSLDPAYEQYF. The CDR3 nucleotides are TGTGCCAGCAGCCTAGATCCTGCCTACGAGCAGTACTTC.

V gene TRBV28 combines with J gene TRBJ2-1, with 8 bases that match TRBD2. CDR1 and CDR2 from the germline V gene are MDHEN and SYDVKM. With 6 bases clipped from V and 5 bases from J, the junction kept 3 bases outside the gene matches. The CDR3 is 13 residues long. The CDR3 loop is CASRLTSDNEQFF. For the CDR3, the DNA is TGTGCCAGCAGGTTGACTAGCGACAATGAGCAGTTCTTC.

The sample holds one count of this clone. This chain connects TRBV6-5 to TRBJ2-1, with 8 bases fitting TRBD2. CDR1 and CDR2 from the germline V gene are MNHEY and SVGAGI. This CDR3 comprises 14 residues. J was trimmed by 7 bases and V by 4 bases; bases with no gene match: 6. The CDR3 region has the DNA TGTGCCAGCAGTTCCCCTAGCGGGCGGAATGAGCAGTTCTTC. It specifies CASSSPSGRNEQFF.

The V call is TRBV5-1, the J call TRBJ1-4; TRBD1 matches 7 bases. This CDR3 spans 16 amino acids. With 1 base clipped from V and 7 bases from J, the junction kept 10 bases outside the gene matches. Germline loops: CDR1 SGHRS, CDR2 YFSETQ. The CDR3: CASSLLGTADTEKLFF. Here the CDR3 DNA reads TGCGCCAGCAGCTTGCTCGGGACAGCCGATACTGAAAAACTGTTTTTT.

This sequence joins TRBV5-1 and TRBJ1-2; TRBD1 is a possible D gene (5 bases). Per the germline V gene, CDR1 is SGHRS and CDR2 is YFSETQ. CDR3 length: 14 amino acids. V lost 1 base and J 0 bases, leaving 7 bases between the germline ends. CDR3 residues: CASSLTGSNYGYTF. The CDR3 DNA sequence: TGCGCCAGCAGCTTGACAGGCTCTAACTATGGCTACACCTTC.

The V call is TRBV10-2, the J call TRBJ2-7; D gene unclear. Per germline, CDR1 WSHSY and CDR2 SAAADI. This CDR3 spans 12 amino acids. Trimming took off 0 bases at V and 7 bases at J, with 7 bases between the two ends. The chain's CDR3 is CASSESRVEQYF. In DNA form, the CDR3 reads TGCGCCAGCAGTGAGTCCCGGGTAGAGCAGTACTTC.